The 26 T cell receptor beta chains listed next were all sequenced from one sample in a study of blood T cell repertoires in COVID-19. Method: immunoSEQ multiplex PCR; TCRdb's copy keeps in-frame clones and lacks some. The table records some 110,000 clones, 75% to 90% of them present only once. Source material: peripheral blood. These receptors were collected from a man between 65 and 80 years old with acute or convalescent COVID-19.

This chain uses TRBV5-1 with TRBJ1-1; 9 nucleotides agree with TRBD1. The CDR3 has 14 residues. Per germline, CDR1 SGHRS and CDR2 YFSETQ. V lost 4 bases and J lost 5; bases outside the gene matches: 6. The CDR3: CASSAGQGGTEAFF. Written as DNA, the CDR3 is TGCGCCAGCAGCGCGGGACAGGGAGGGACTGAAGCTTTCTTT.

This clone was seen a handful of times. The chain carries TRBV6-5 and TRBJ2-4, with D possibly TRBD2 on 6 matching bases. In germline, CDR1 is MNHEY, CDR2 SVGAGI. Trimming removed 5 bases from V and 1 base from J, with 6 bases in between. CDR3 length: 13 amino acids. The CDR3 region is CASSSGAKNIQYF. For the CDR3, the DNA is TGTGCCAGCAGTAGCGGGGCCAAAAACATTCAGTACTTC.

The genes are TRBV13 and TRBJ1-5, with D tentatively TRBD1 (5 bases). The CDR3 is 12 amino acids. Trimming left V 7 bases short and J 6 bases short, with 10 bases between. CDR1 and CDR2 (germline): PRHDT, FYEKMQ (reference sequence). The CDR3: CASMGRGQPQHF. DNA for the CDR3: TGTGCCAGCATGGGGCGCGGTCAGCCCCAGCATTTT. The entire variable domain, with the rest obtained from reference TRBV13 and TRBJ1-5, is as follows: AAGVIQSPRHLIKEKRETATLKCYPIPRHDTVYWYQQGPGQDPQFLISFYEKMQSDKGSIPDRFSAQQFSDYHSELNMSSLELGDSALYFCASMGRGQPQHFGDGTRLSIL.

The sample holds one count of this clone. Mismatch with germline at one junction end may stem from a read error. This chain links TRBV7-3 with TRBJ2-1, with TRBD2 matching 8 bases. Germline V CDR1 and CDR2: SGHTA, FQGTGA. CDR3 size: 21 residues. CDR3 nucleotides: TGTGCCAGCAGCCTTCGGGTCGGGGCTAGCGGGTCCCCCCGGGGACGGGTGGCTGTAATCTTC. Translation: CASSLRVGASGSPRGRVAVIF.

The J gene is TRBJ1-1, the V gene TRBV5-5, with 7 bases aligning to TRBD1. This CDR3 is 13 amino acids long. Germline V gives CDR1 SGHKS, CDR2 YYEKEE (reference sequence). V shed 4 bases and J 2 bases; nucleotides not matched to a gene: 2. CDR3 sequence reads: CASSRQGNTEAFF. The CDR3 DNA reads TGTGCCAGCAGCCGACAGGGTAACACTGAAGCTTTCTTT.

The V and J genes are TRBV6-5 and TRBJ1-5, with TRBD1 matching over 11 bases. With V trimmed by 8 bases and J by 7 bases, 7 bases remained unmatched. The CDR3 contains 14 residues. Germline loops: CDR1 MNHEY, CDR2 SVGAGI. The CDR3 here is CASGDRGFGQPQHF. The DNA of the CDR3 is TGTGCCAGCGGGGACAGGGGGTTTGGGCAGCCCCAGCATTTT.

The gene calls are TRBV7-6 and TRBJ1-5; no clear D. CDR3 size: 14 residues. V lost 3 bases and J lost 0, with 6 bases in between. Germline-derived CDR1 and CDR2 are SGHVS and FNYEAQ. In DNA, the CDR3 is TGTGCCAGCAGCTTTCCGGGTAGCAATCAGCCCCAGCATTTT. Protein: CASSFPGSNQPQHF.

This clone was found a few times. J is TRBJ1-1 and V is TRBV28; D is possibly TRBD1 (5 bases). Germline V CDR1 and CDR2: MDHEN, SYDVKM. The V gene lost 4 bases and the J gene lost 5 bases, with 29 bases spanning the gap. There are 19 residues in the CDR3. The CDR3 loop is CASSSPFGQGGVGGTEAFF. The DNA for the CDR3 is TGTGCCAGCAGTTCCCCGTTCGGGCAGGGTGGCGTCGGGGGGACTGAAGCTTTCTTT.

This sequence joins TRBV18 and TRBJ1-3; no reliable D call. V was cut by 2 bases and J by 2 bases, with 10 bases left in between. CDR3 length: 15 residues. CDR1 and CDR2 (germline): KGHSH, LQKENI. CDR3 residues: CASSPGPGAGNTIYF. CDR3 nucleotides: TGTGCCAGCTCACCAGGGCCCGGGGCTGGAAACACCATATATTTT.

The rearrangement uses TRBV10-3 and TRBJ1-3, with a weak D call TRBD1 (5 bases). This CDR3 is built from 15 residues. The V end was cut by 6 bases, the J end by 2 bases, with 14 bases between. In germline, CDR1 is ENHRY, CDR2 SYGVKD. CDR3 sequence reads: CAIRGGDGTGNTIYF. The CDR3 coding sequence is TGTGCCATCAGGGGGGGAGACGGGACTGGAAACACCATATATTTT.

This chain's CDR3 is CASSLTSGREATDTQYF. For the CDR3, the DNA is TGTGCCAGTAGTTTGACTAGCGGGAGGGAGGCCACAGATACGCAGTATTTT. The chain couples TRBV19 to TRBJ2-3, with 14 nucleotides matching TRBD2. This CDR3 has 17 residues. Looked up from germline, CDR1 is LNHDA and CDR2 is SQIVND (reference sequence). V dropped 5 bases and J dropped 2; count of bases not matched to a gene: 6. The full variable domain, in which reference TRBV19 and TRBJ2-3 provide the parts outside the CDR3, is DGGITQSPKYLFRKEGQNVTLSCEQNLNHDAMYWYRQDPGQGLRLIYYSQIVNDFQKGDIAEGYSVSREKKESFPLTVTSAQKNPTAFYLCASSLTSGREATDTQYFGPGTRLTVL.

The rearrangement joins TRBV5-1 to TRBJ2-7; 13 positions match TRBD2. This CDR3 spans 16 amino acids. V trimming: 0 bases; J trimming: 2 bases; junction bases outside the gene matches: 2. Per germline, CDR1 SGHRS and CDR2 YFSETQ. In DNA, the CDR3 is TGCGCCAGCAGCTTGGCCGGGACTAGCGGGACCTACGAGCAGTACTTC. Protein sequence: CASSLAGTSGTYEQYF.

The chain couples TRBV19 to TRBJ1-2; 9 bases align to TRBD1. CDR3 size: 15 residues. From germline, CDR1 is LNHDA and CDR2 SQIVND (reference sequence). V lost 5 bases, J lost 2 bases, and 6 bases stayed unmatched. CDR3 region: CASSGTGTGNYGYTF. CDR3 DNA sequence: TGTGCCAGTAGTGGGACCGGGACAGGGAACTATGGCTACACCTTC. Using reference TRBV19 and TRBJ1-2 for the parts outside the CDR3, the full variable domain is DGGITQSPKYLFRKEGQNVTLSCEQNLNHDAMYWYRQDPGQGLRLIYYSQIVNDFQKGDIAEGYSVSREKKESFPLTVTSAQKNPTAFYLCASSGTGTGNYGYTFGSGTRLTVV.

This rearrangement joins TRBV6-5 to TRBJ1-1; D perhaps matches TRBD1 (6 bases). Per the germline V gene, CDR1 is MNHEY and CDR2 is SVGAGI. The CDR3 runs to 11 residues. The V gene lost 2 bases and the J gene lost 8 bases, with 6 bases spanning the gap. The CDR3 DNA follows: TGTGCCAGCAGTTACCAGGGGGAAGCTTTCTTT. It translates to CASSYQGEAFF.

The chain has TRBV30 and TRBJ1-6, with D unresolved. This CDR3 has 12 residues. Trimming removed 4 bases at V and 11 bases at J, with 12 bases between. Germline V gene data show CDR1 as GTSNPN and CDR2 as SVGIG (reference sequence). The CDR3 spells CAWKSGSPPLHF. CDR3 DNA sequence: TGTGCCTGGAAGAGCGGTAGTCCACCCCTCCACTTT.

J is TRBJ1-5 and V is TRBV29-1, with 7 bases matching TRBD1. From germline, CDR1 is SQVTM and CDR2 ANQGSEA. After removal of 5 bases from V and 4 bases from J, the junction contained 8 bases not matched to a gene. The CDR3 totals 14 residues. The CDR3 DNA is TGCAGCGTTACCCAGACAGGGAGAAATCAGCCCCAGCATTTT. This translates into CSVTQTGRNQPQHF.

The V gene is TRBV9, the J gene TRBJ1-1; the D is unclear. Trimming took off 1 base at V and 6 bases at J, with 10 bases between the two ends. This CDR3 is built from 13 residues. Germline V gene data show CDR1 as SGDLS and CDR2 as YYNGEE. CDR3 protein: CASSVTYTSEAFF. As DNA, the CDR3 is TGTGCCAGCAGCGTAACGTACACGTCTGAAGCTTTCTTT.

This CDR3 reads CASSLDSGPGLEAFF. The CDR3 DNA follows: TGTGCCAGCAGCTTGGATTCGGGTCCAGGGCTTGAAGCTTTCTTT. The chain uses TRBV5-4 and TRBJ1-1; weak D call: TRBD1 (5 bases). The CDR3 sequence is 15 residues long. The germline V gene has CDR1 SGHNT and CDR2 YYREEE (reference sequence). V lost 0 bases to trimming and J lost 7 bases, with 16 bases between them.

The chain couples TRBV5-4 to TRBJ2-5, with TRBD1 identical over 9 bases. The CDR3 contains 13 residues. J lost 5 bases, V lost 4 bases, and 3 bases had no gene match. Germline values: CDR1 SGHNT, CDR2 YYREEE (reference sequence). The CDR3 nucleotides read TGTGCCAGCAGCCTACAGGGGGCGGAGACCCAGTACTTC. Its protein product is CASSLQGAETQYF.

CDR3 in DNA: TGCGCCAGCAGCACGGACAGAGGTGAGCAGTTCTTC. This translates into CASSTDRGEQFF. V and J are TRBV5-1 and TRBJ2-1; D is possibly TRBD1 (6 bases). V was clipped by 4 bases and J by 9 bases, with 11 bases between them. The CDR3 loop spans 12 amino acids. CDR1 SGHRS and CDR2 YFSETQ come from the germline V gene.

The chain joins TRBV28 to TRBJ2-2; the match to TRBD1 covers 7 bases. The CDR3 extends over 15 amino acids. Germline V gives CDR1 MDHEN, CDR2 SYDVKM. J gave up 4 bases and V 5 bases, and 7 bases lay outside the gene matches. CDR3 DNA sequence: TGTGCCAGCAGTCGCTGGACAGGAACCACCGGGGAGCTGTTTTTT. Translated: CASSRWTGTTGELFF.

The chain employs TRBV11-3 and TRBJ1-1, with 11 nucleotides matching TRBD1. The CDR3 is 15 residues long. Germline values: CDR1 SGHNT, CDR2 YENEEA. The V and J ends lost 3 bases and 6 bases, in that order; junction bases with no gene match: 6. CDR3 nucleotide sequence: TGTGCCAGCAGCTTCGGACAGGGGGCGAGGGCTGAAGCTTTCTTT. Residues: CASSFGQGARAEAFF.

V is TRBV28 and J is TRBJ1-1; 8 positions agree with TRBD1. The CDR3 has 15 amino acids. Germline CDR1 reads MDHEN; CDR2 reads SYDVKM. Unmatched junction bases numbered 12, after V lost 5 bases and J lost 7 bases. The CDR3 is CASSILGQERGEAFF. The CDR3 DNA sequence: TGTGCCAGCAGTATCCTGGGACAGGAGAGAGGTGAAGCTTTCTTT.

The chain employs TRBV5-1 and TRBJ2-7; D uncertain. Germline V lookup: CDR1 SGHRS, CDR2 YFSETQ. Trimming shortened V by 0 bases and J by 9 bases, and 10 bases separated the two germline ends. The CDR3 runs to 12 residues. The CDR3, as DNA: TGCGCCAGCAGCTTGGCGGCTAGTAGGCAGTACTTC. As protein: CASSLAASRQYF.

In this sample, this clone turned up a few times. For the CDR3, the DNA is TGTGCCAGCAGCTTATCTTGGACAGGGACCTACGAGCAGTACTTC. Protein product: CASSLSWTGTYEQYF. The rearrangement joins TRBV7-8 to TRBJ2-7, with 8 bases that match TRBD1. The V and J ends lost 2 bases and 2 bases, in that order; junction bases with no gene match: 5. The CDR3 totals 15 residues. The germline gives CDR1 SGHVS, CDR2 FQNEAQ.

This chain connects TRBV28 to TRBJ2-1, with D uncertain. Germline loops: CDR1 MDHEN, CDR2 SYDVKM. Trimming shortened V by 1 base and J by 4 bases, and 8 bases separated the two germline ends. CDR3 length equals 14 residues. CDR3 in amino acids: CASSLSNYYNEQFF. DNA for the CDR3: TGTGCCAGCAGTTTATCAAACTATTACAATGAGCAGTTCTTC.